This TCR beta chain derives from a study of T cells after yellow fever vaccination. 5'RACE template switching produced TCR cDNA carrying a universal primer site and UMIs. One entry per CDR3 protein results from TCRdb running MiXCR on the 5' RACE reads. The sample includes approximately 300,000 distinct CDR3 sequences, around 10% of them seen just once. There are many counts of this clonotype. The ends were cut back, 6 bases at V and 4 bases at J, with 11 bases in the middle. This CDR3 spans 12 amino acids. The germline CDR1 and CDR2 sequences are DFQATT and SNEGSKA (reference sequence). The genes are TRBV20-1 and TRBJ2-3; the D gene is possibly TRBD2 (7 bases). This sample comprised CD4+ T cells sorted from PBMCs, obtained 45 days after the yellow fever booster vaccination. This receptor was identified in a man between 18 and 35 years old who received the YFV17D yellow fever vaccine. CDR3: CSAGGPPDTQYF. Here the CDR3 DNA reads TGCAGTGCGGGGGGGCCCCCAGATACGCAGTATTTT.